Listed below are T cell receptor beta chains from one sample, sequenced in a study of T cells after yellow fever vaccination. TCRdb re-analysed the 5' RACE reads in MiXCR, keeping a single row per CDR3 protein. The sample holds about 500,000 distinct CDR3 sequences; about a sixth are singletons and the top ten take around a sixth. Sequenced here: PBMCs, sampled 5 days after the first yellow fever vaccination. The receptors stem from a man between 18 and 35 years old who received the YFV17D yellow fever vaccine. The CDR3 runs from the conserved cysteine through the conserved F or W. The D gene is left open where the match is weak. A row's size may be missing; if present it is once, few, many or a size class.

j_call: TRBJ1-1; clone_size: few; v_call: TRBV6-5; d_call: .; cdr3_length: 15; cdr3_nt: TGTGCCAGCAGTTACGGCAGGGGATACGGGACTGAAGCTTTCTTT; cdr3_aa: CASSYGRGYGTEAFF
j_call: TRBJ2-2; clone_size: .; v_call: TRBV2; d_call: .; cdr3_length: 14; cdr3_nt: TGTGCCAGCAGCAATTGGCAGGGTACCGGGGAGCTGTTTTTT; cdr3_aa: CASSNWQGTGELFF
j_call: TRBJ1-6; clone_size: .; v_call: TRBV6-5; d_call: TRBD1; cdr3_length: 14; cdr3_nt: TGTGCCAGCAACCTCCAGGGGGGTAATTCACCCCTCCACTTT; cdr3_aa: CASNLQGGNSPLHF
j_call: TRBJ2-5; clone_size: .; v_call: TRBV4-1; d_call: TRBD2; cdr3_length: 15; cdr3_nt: TGCGCCAGCAGCCAAGTTTCCCGGGGGGAAGAGACCCAGTACTTC; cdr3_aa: CASSQVSRGEETQYF
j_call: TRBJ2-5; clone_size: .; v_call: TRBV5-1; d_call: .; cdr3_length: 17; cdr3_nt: TGCGCCAGCAGCCGCGGAAGCAGAAGCGGGTTCCAAGAGACCCAGTACTTC; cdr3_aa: CASSRGSRSGFQETQYF
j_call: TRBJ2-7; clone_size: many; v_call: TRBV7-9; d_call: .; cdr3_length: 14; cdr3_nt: TGTGCCAGCAGCTTAGGACGGACATCCTACGAGCAGTACTTC; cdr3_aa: CASSLGRTSYEQYF
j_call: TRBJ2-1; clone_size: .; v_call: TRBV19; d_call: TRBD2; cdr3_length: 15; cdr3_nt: TGTGCCAGTAGGACCGGACTAGCGGGGGGCGATGAGCAGTTCTTC; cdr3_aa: CASRTGLAGGDEQFF
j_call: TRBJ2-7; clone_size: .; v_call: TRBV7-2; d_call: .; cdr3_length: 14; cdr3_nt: TGTGCCAGCAGCCCCGACTGGAACTCCTACGAGCAGTACTTC; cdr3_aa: CASSPDWNSYEQYF
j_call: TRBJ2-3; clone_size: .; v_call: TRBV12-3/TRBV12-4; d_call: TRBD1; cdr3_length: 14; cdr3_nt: TGTGCCAGCAGTTCCACGACAGGGCAAGATACGCAGTATTTT; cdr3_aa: CASSSTTGQDTQYF
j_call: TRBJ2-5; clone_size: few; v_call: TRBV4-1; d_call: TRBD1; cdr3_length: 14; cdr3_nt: TGCGCCAGCAGCCAACCGACAGGGTCGAAGACCCAGTACTTC; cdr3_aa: CASSQPTGSKTQYF
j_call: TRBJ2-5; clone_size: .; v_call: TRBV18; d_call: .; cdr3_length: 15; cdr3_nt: TGTGCCAGCTCCGCCTTCGGACGGGGTGGAGAGACCCAGTACTTC; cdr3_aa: CASSAFGRGGETQYF
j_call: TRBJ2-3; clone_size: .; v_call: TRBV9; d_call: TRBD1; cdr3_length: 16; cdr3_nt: TGTGCCAGCAGCGCTGGACAGGGTACTAGCACAGATACGCAGTATTTT; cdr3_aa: CASSAGQGTSTDTQYF
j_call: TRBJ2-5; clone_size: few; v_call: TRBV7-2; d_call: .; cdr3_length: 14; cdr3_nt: TGTGCCAGCAGCTTATTTCGCAGTTGGGAGACCCAGTACTTC; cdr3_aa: CASSLFRSWETQYF
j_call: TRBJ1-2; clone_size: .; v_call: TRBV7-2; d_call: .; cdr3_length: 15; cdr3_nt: TGTGCCAGCAGCTTAGAGGGGATCGCTAACTATGGCTACACCTTC; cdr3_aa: CASSLEGIANYGYTF
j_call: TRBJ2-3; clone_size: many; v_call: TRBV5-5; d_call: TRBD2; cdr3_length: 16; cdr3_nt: TGTGCCAGCAGCTTGGAAGCGGGGGGCTGGACTGATACGCAGTATTTT; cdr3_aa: CASSLEAGGWTDTQYF
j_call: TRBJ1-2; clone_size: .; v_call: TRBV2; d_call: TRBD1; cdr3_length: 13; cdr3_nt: TGTGCCAGCAGTTATGACAGGGGAGGAGGCTACACCTTC; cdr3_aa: CASSYDRGGGYTF
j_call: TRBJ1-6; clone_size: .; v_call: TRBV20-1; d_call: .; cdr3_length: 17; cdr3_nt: TGCAGTGCTAGTAAGGCAGGGCGGTGGCAAGCTCGAGAACCCCTCCACTTT; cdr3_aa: CSASKAGRWQAREPLHF
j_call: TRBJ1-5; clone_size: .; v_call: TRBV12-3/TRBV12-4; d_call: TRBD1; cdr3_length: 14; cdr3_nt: TGTGCCAGCAGCCCGACAGGGGCGAGTCAGCCCCAGCATTTT; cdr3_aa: CASSPTGASQPQHF
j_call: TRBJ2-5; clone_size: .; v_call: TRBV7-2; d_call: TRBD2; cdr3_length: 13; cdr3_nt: TGTGCCAGCAGCTTCGGGACTAGCGGGACCCAGTACTTC; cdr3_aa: CASSFGTSGTQYF
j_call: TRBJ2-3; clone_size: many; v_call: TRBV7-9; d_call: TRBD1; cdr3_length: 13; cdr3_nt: TGTGCCGGTGGGACAGGGGGCTCAGATACGCAGTATTTT; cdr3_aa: CAGGTGGSDTQYF
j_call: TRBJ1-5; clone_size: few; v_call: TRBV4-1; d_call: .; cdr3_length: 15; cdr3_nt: TGCGCCAGCAGCCAAGTAGGACCTACCGATCAGCCCCAGCATTTT; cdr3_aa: CASSQVGPTDQPQHF
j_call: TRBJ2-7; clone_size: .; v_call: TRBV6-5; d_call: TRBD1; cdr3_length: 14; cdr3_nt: TGTGCCAGCAGTTCAGGGACAGGGAACTACGAGCAGTACTTC; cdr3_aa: CASSSGTGNYEQYF
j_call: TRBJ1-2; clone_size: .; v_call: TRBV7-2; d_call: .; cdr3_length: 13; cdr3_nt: TGTGCCAGCAGCTCCCCCCGGGTCTATGGCTACACCTTC; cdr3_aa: CASSSPRVYGYTF
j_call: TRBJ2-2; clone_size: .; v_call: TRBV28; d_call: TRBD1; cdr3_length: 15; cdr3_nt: TGTGCCAGCAGGGACAGGGGGCGTTGGTCCGGGGAGCTGTTTTTT; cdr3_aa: CASRDRGRWSGELFF
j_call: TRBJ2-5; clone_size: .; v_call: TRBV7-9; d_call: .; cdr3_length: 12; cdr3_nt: TGTGCCAGCAGCTTAGAAGCTTCGACCCAGTACTTC; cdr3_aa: CASSLEASTQYF
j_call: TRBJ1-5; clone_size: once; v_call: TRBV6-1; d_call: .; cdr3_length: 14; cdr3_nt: TGTGCCAGCAGTGAAATGGGGTACAATCAGCCCCAGCATTTT; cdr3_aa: CASSEMGYNQPQHF